A selection of T cell receptor beta chains follows, all from one sample in a study of human T cells and chemical hapten exposure. TCRdb recomputed calls from the RACE reads with MiXCR, one row per CDR3 protein. Altogether over 35,000 distinct CDR3 sequences are present, about 8.9% being singletons, with the ten largest covering 14% to 15%. The sample in question was whole blood, obtained in connection with sensitization to the hapten diphenylcyclopropenone (DPC). The receptors come from a woman between 40 and 50 years old with alopecia areata. Some clones in this sample may be carry-over from other donors' samples. Each CDR3 is given with its conserved first and last residue. Each record gives: V gene, J gene, D gene, clone size, CDR3 DNA, CDR3 protein. A D gene is named only where the DNA matches it firmly. The size field is filled for only some rows; it gives once, few, many or a size class.

TRBV20-1	TRBJ2-6	-	-	TGCAGTGCTAGACTTGCTGGGGCCAACGTCCTGACTTTC	CSARLAGANVLTF
TRBV29-1	TRBJ2-5	-	few	TGCAGCGTTGACTGGGGCAAGAGTGGCCAGTACTTC	CSVDWGKSGQYF
TRBV20-1	TRBJ2-7	-	few	TGCAGTGCTACCGGGCAGCACGACTACGAGCAGTACTTC	CSATGQHDYEQYF
TRBV4-2	TRBJ2-3	-	many	TGTGCCAGCAGCCCCAGACTAGGAAACACAGATACGCAGTATTTT	CASSPRLGNTDTQYF
TRBV5-5	TRBJ2-5	-	-	TGTGCCAGCAGCTTCGAAACGGGAACGACCCGGGCCCAGTACTTC	CASSFETGTTRAQYF
TRBV15	TRBJ2-1	-	-	TGTGCCACCAGCAGAGTCCCCGGAGGTGAGCAGTTCTTC	CATSRVPGGEQFF
TRBV28	TRBJ1-1	-	many	TGTGCCAGCAGTTTAACAGGGTGGACTGAAGCTTTCTTT	CASSLTGWTEAFF
TRBV29-1	TRBJ1-3	-	many	TGCAGCGTCTGCGATGGGGGAAACACCATATATTTT	CSVCDGGNTIYF
TRBV29-1	TRBJ2-7	TRBD1	many	TGCAGCGTTGTTTGGGGACAGGCCTACGAGCAGTACTTC	CSVVWGQAYEQYF
TRBV27	TRBJ2-7	TRBD2	many	TGTGCCAGCAGTTTAACTAGCGGGGCTGACTACGAGCAGTACTTC	CASSLTSGADYEQYF
TRBV2	TRBJ2-3	TRBD2	many	TGTGCCAGCAGTCGGAAGCGGGGGGATACGCAGTATTTT	CASSRKRGDTQYF
TRBV3-1	TRBJ1-4	-	many	TGTGCCAGCAGCCAAGTAGCCGAAAAACTGTTTTTT	CASSQVAEKLFF
TRBV5-5	TRBJ1-1	-	many	TGTGCCAGCAGTCCCTGGGCGACGAACACTGAAGCTTTCTTT	CASSPWATNTEAFF
TRBV6-1	TRBJ1-1	-	many	TGTGCCAGCACCGCAAAGGGCCAGGGGAACACTGAAGCTTTCTTT	CASTAKGQGNTEAFF
TRBV29-1	TRBJ2-3	-	many	TGCAGCGTTGGGTCGTACGAAGATACGCAGTATTTT	CSVGSYEDTQYF
TRBV18	TRBJ1-1	TRBD1	medium-sized	TGTGCCAGCTCATCTTACTCAGGGGGCACTGAAGCTTTCTTT	CASSSYSGGTEAFF
TRBV21-1	TRBJ1-1	-	many	TGTGCCAGCAGCTCCCGGGGATCGGGCCCGGGACAACCCCTCCCCGCGGATGAAGCTTTCTTT	CASSSRGSGPGQPLPADEAFF
TRBV7-9	TRBJ2-3	-	many	TGTGCCAGCAGCCCTCCGCCCCAGCCGGATACGCAGTATTTT	CASSPPPQPDTQYF
TRBV28	TRBJ2-2	-	few	TGTGCCAGCGGCGGAATCACCGGGGAGCTGTTTTTT	CASGGITGELFF
TRBV7-6	TRBJ2-2	-	many	TGTGCCAGCAGCTTAGAATTTCCCGGGGAGCTGTTTTTT	CASSLEFPGELFF
TRBV20-1	TRBJ2-2	-	many	TGCAGTGCTTTACCCATCTTAAGGGGATGGAACACCGGGGAGCTGTTTTTT	CSALPILRGWNTGELFF
TRBV14	TRBJ2-1	TRBD2	many	TGTGCCAGCAGCTTTACCGGGACTAGACATAACAATGAGCAGTTCTTC	CASSFTGTRHNNEQFF
TRBV30	TRBJ1-4	TRBD1	many	TGTGCCTGCGACAGGGGAAAACTTGAAAAACTGTTTTTT	CACDRGKLEKLFF
TRBV6-1	TRBJ2-3	-	many	TGTGCCAGCAGTGAAATTGACAGGAGCACAGATACGCAGTATTTT	CASSEIDRSTDTQYF
TRBV20-1	TRBJ2-5	TRBD2	many	TGCAGTGCGCCCAAAATAATCCACACCGGGACTAGCTCCGGGTACCGGCGAGAGACCCAGTACTTC	CSAPKIIHTGTSSGYRRETQYF
TRBV2	TRBJ2-1	TRBD2	many	TGTGCCAGCAGTGAAAGTAGCGGGGGGGCCAATGAGCAGTTCTTC	CASSESSGGANEQFF
TRBV12-3/TRBV12-4	TRBJ2-2	-	many	TGTGCCAGCGCGTTCTCGCGCACCGGGGAGCTGTTTTTT	CASAFSRTGELFF
TRBV9	TRBJ1-5	-	few	TGTGCCAGCAGCGCGTTCGGGGGCGATCAGCCCCAGCATTTT	CASSAFGGDQPQHF
TRBV12-3/TRBV12-4	TRBJ2-1	TRBD2	-	TGTGCCAGCAGCGGACTAGCGGGGGTCTACAATGAGCAGTTCTTC	CASSGLAGVYNEQFF
TRBV5-1	TRBJ1-2	-	-	TGCGCCAGCAGCTTGGAGGTCGACTATGGCTACACCTTC	CASSLEVDYGYTF
TRBV7-6	TRBJ1-3	-	few	TGTGCCAGCAGCTTAACGGGTTCTGGAAACACCATATATTTT	CASSLTGSGNTIYF
TRBV6-2/TRBV6-3	TRBJ2-7	-	many	TGTGCCAGCAAAGGCGAGGGGGATGTACACGAGCAGTACTTC	CASKGEGDVHEQYF
TRBV6-2/TRBV6-3	TRBJ1-6	-	-	TGTGCCAGCAGTTATACCAGCGAGGGAACTTCACCCCTCCACTTT	CASSYTSEGTSPLHF
TRBV5-1	TRBJ1-4	-	many	TGCGCCAGCAGCGTCGTATCGGGTGAAAAACTGTTTTTT	CASSVVSGEKLFF
TRBV29-1	TRBJ2-7	-	many	TGCAGCGTAACAGGTTCCTACGAGCAGTACTTC	CSVTGSYEQYF
TRBV20-1	TRBJ1-1	TRBD1	many	TGCAGTGCTAGAGGGCAAGGGACAGGGATGGACACTGAAGCTTTCTTT	CSARGQGTGMDTEAFF
TRBV9	TRBJ1-1	-	-	TGTGCCAGCAGCGGAGAAGACAGTATGAACACTGAAGCTTTCTTT	CASSGEDSMNTEAFF
TRBV9	TRBJ2-1	-	many	TGTGCCAGCAGCCCATCCGGGAGCTACAATGAGCAGTTCTTC	CASSPSGSYNEQFF
TRBV4-3	TRBJ2-3	TRBD1	many	TGCGCCAGCAGCCAAGTCGGACAGGGGGCCACAGATACGCAGTATTTT	CASSQVGQGATDTQYF
TRBV2	TRBJ2-4	-	many	TGTGCCAGCACCCCCCTAGCCAAAAACATTCAGTACTTC	CASTPLAKNIQYF
TRBV27	TRBJ1-5	-	few	TGTGCCAGCAGTCCCTCGTGGGGAAGCAATCAGCCCCAGCATTTT	CASSPSWGSNQPQHF
TRBV7-2	TRBJ2-2	-	many	TGTGCCAGCAGCTCCAGGGTGGGGGAGCTGTTTTTT	CASSSRVGELFF
TRBV12-3/TRBV12-4	TRBJ1-5	TRBD1	few	TGTGCCAGCAGTTCGACAGGGAGGTCGAATCAGCCCCAGCATTTT	CASSSTGRSNQPQHF
TRBV2	TRBJ1-5	TRBD1	many	TGTGCCAGCAGTAAATCAGAGGGACAGAACCAGCCCCAGCATTTT	CASSKSEGQNQPQHF